Sequencing of this T cell receptor beta chain was carried out in a study of OX40 agonist ivuxolimab in advanced cancers. Overall study context: Those enrolled were approximately 78% male, with a mean age of approximately 60 years and ages from about 20 to 79.

To note about this clone: Its antigen is as yet unknown.

Some clones are missing from TCRdb's copy, which holds only in-frame ones; the method was immunoSEQ multiplex PCR. Of tens of thousands of clones detected, approximately 84% appear once; the ten largest clones hold almost 4.5%. Study-level findings and limits: Undetermined was the antigen specificity of the expanded peripheral T cells. At doses 0.1 to 3.0 mg/kg, CD4+ and CD8+ clones expanded.

The CDR3 spans 15 residues. Germline lookup yields CDR1 SGDLS and CDR2 YYNGEE. With 0 bases removed from V and 2 bases from J, the gap between germline ends came to 10 bases. Any history of autoimmune disease or systemic immunosuppression disqualified patients. The J gene is TRBJ2-3, the V gene TRBV9; D ambiguous. The sample was CD4+ or CD8+ T cells sorted from blood, taken in a trial of the OX40 agonist ivuxolimab. This receptor was taken from an adult with an advanced solid tumor such as melanoma, head and neck, liver or kidney cancer. CDR3: CASSVGPGPTDTQYF. The DNA of the CDR3 is TGTGCCAGCAGCGTAGGCCCAGGCCCCACAGATACGCAGTATTTT.